These 20 T cell receptor beta chains share one sample of origin, sequenced in a study of blood T cells in healthy people across ages. A sample-barcoded 5' primer and a J-beta primer mix were used in a second PCR of roughly 7 to 12 cycles. TCRdb ran MiXCR on the 5' RACE reads and lists one entry per CDR3 protein. The sample has about 670,000 distinct CDR3 sequences; approximately 52% are singletons. The source material was blood. The receptors stem from an elderly woman in good health.

The chain uses TRBV9 and TRBJ2-7; TRBD2 is a possible D gene (6 bases). CDR1 and CDR2 (germline): SGDLS, YYNGEE. The V end was cut by 0 bases, the J end by 5 bases, with 12 bases between. The CDR3 runs to 14 residues. DNA for the CDR3: TGTGCCAGCAGCGTAGACCCAGGGAGGAACGAGCAGTACTTC. This encodes CASSVDPGRNEQYF.

The table lists this clonotype with many counts. The CDR3 loop is CASSRQLHYEQYF. CDR3 DNA sequence: TGTGCCAGCAGTAGACAGTTACACTACGAGCAGTACTTC. The chain recombines TRBV12-3 or TRBV12-4 with TRBJ2-7, with TRBD1 as a possible D gene (5 bases). The CDR3 runs to 13 residues. Between the trimmed V and J ends, which lost 5 bases and 3 bases, there was a span of 11 bases.

In its sample, this clonotype was seen a few times. The chain is built from TRBV9 and TRBJ2-2, with D unclear. The CDR3 runs to 13 residues. V lost 2 bases, J lost 4 bases, and 6 bases lay in between. CDR1 is SGDLS and CDR2 is YYNGEE in the germline V gene. CDR3 coding DNA: TGTGCCAGCAGCGTTCTAAGCACCGGGGAGCTGTTTTTT. This codes for CASSVLSTGELFF. Using reference TRBV9 and TRBJ2-2 for the parts outside the CDR3, the full variable domain is DSGVTQTPKHLITATGQRVTLRCSPRSGDLSVYWYQQSLDQGLQFLIQYYNGEERAKGNILERFSAQQFPDLHSELNLSSLELGDSALYFCASSVLSTGELFFGEGSRLTVL.

The V gene is TRBV20-1, the J gene TRBJ2-7; D might be TRBD2 (5 bases). Trimming removed 1 base at V and 2 bases at J, with 15 bases between. Germline V gives CDR1 DFQATT, CDR2 SNEGSKA (reference sequence). The CDR3 loop spans 15 amino acids. DNA for the CDR3: TGCAGTGCTAGAGTGGGCGTCGGGGTAGCCTACGAGCAGTACTTC. Protein: CSARVGVGVAYEQYF.

This clonotype appeared a few times. The genes are TRBV9 and TRBJ2-1; TRBD2 aligns across 11 bases. The CDR3 is made up of 17 amino acids. Germline values: CDR1 SGDLS, CDR2 YYNGEE. Trimming at V came to 4 bases and at J to 3 bases, leaving 9 bases not matched to a gene. The CDR3 protein is CASSPDPGTSGYNEQFF. The CDR3 DNA is TGTGCCAGCAGCCCGGACCCCGGGACTAGCGGCTACAATGAGCAGTTCTTC.

The rearrangement links TRBV13 to TRBJ2-4; the D is unclear. The DNA end favors TRBJ2-7, so the J call may be wrong. The CDR3 length is 15 residues. The germline gives CDR1 PRHDT, CDR2 FYEKMQ (reference sequence). CDR3 DNA sequence: TGTGCCAGCAGCTTAGGAATGGGCCAAACCTACGAGCAGTACTTC. Amino acid sequence: CASSLGMGQTYEQYF.

This clonotype has a count of ten or more. V gene TRBV4-2 combines with J gene TRBJ1-2; D is ambiguous. V was cut by 0 bases and J by 1 base, with 9 bases left in between. Germline-derived CDR1 and CDR2 are LGHNA and YNFKEQ. CDR3 length: 15 residues. The CDR3 sequence: CASSQDGSFNYGYTF. CDR3 DNA sequence: TGTGCCAGCAGCCAAGATGGGTCCTTTAACTATGGCTACACCTTC.

The chain is built from TRBV28 and TRBJ2-2, with D perhaps TRBD1 or TRBD2 (5 bases each). The germline V gene encodes CDR1 MDHEN and CDR2 SYDVKM. Trimming pared 2 bases from V and 3 bases from J, leaving 7 bases between. This CDR3 region has 14 residues. CDR3 DNA sequence: TGTGCCAGCAGTTTACAGGGAGACACCGGGGAGCTGTTTTTT. It codes for CASSLQGDTGELFF. Looking up the rest from reference TRBV28 and TRBJ2-2 gives the full variable domain: DVKVTQSSRYLVKRTGEKVFLECVQDMDHENMFWYRQDPGLGLRLIYFSYDVKMKEKGDIPEGYSVSREKKERFSLILESASTNQTSMYLCASSLQGDTGELFFGEGSRLTVL.

This clonotype was recorded at least ten times. The chain uses TRBV7-2 and TRBJ2-7; D is unresolved. CDR3 length: 15 amino acids. Germline V gene data show CDR1 as SGHTA and CDR2 as FQGNSA. With 2 bases removed from V and 2 bases from J, the gap between germline ends came to 13 bases. The chain's CDR3 is CASSLYLPPAYEQYF. CDR3 coding DNA: TGTGCCAGCAGCTTATATCTGCCCCCAGCCTACGAGCAGTACTTC.

The chain has TRBV5-6 and TRBJ2-1; 9 bases fit TRBD2. This CDR3 is 16 amino acids long. Germline trimming cut 0 bases from V and 7 bases from J; bases unmatched to any gene: 8. From germline, CDR1 is SGHDT and CDR2 YYEEEE. For the CDR3, the DNA is TGTGCCAGCAGCTTGGAACGGACTAGCGAGATAAATGAGCAGTTCTTC. It yields the protein CASSLERTSEINEQFF.

The chain's CDR3 is CASSEGPRYEQYF. The CDR3 DNA reads as TGCGCCAGCTCGGAGGGTCCTCGGTACGAGCAGTACTTC. The chain is built from TRBV4-3 and TRBJ2-7; D might be TRBD2 (6 bases). Per the germline V gene, CDR1 is LGHNA and CDR2 is YSLEER. This CDR3 is built from 13 residues. Trimming stripped 8 bases from V and 4 bases from J, with 15 bases between.

This clonotype has only one observation. CDR3 nucleotides: TGTGCCAGCAGTCCCCCTACCCCCTACAATGAACAGTACTTC. It yields the protein CASSPPTPYNEQYF. The chain couples TRBV12-3 or TRBV12-4 to TRBJ2-7; D call uncertain. Deletions cut 5 bases from V and 10 bases from J, with 21 bases between. The CDR3 is 14 residues long.

The chain employs TRBV24-1 and TRBJ2-1; TRBD2 aligns across 10 bases. Germline V gene data show CDR1 as KGHDR and CDR2 as SFDVKD. Unmatched junction bases numbered 5, after V lost 1 base and J lost 0 bases. The CDR3 covers 18 residues. DNA of the CDR3: TGTGCCACCAGTGATTTCCTAACTAGCGGGAACTCCTACAATGAGCAGTTCTTC. Translating gives CATSDFLTSGNSYNEQFF.

For the CDR3, the DNA is TGCAGTGCTAGTGATGAGCGGGAGAAAGAGACCCAGTACTTC. It is translated as CSASDEREKETQYF. The rearrangement links TRBV20-1 to TRBJ2-5, with TRBD2 matching 8 bases. There are 14 residues in the CDR3. V was clipped by 3 bases and J by 3 bases; unmatched bases: 6. The germline gives CDR1 DFQATT, CDR2 SNEGSKA (reference sequence).

This clonotype was found a few times. The chain has TRBV9 and TRBJ1-2, with a weak D call TRBD1 (5 bases). The CDR3 totals 11 residues. Trimming shortened V by 7 bases and J by 8 bases, and 12 bases separated the two germline ends. Germline V gives CDR1 SGDLS, CDR2 YYNGEE. The CDR3 nucleotides are TGTGCCAGCCAGGGTGGGCGAGGCTACACCTTC. It yields the protein CASQGGRGYTF.

The chain has TRBV14 and TRBJ2-7; D gene unclear. The CDR3 extends over 16 amino acids. V was trimmed by 1 base and J by 0 bases, leaving 13 bases between them. Germline CDR1 reads SGHDN; CDR2 reads FVKESK. The CDR3 DNA sequence: TGTGCCAGCAGCCAAGGTCAGTCACTATTCTCCTACGAGCAGTACTTC. Its translation: CASSQGQSLFSYEQYF.

The sample holds many counts of this clonotype. The V call is TRBV25-1, the J call TRBJ2-7; 8 positions agree with TRBD2. The germline gives CDR1 MGHDK, CDR2 SYGVNS. Trimming took 4 bases from V and 4 from J; bases not matched to a gene: 9. The CDR3 consists of 15 residues. CDR3 bases: TGTGCCAGCAGTGTTAGTAGCGGGGCCCTATACGAGCAGTACTTC. Its translation is CASSVSSGALYEQYF.

The CDR3 spells CAILYTDTQYF. CDR3 coding DNA: TGTGCCATCCTCTACACAGATACGCAGTATTTT. The rearrangement links TRBV10-3 to TRBJ2-3; D is unresolved. This CDR3 contains 11 residues. Looked up from germline, CDR1 is ENHRY and CDR2 is SYGVKD. The V end lost 8 bases, the J end lost 2 bases, and 5 bases lay between the germline ends.

This clonotype has at least ten counts. The rearrangement uses TRBV28 and TRBJ2-1, with TRBD2 identical over 11 bases. Germline CDR1 reads MDHEN; CDR2 reads SYDVKM. The V segment lost 2 bases and the J segment 8 bases; nucleotides outside the gene matches: 5. This CDR3 region has 15 residues. This CDR3 reads CASSLLLAGGYEQFF. CDR3 sequence (DNA): TGTGCCAGCAGTTTACTCCTAGCGGGAGGCTATGAGCAGTTCTTC.

In its sample, this clonotype was seen a few times. The rearrangement joins TRBV12-3 or TRBV12-4 to TRBJ2-7; D unclear. The CDR3 covers 13 residues. The V end was cut by 7 bases, the J end by 0 bases, with 10 bases between. CDR3 sequence (DNA): TGTGCCAGCACTACTCACGGCTCCTACGAGCAGTACTTC. Residues: CASTTHGSYEQYF.